This T cell receptor beta chain is drawn from a study of OX40 agonist ivuxolimab in advanced cancers. For context, the study as a whole: Ivuxolimab was a fully human IgG2 agonistic monoclonal antibody targeting the costimulatory receptor OX40 (CD134). Partial responses were achieved by three dose-escalation patients, of whom one had hepatocellular carcinoma and two had cutaneous melanoma. The paper describes the monotherapy dose-escalation part (N = 52 patients) of the phase I trial of ivuxolimab. The point of sequencing TCRbeta in the periphery was to test whether ivuxolimab changed TCR sequence diversity and drove clonal T-cell expansion. Of the roughly 51 patients in dose escalation, about 20 had hepatocellular carcinoma, some 15 had melanoma, 9 had renal cell carcinoma and 9 had head and neck cancer. In the dose-escalation cohort, 75% to 90% of patients were male, and the mean age was roughly 60 years with a range of 23 to 79. Intravenous ivuxolimab was administered to patients every 2 weeks at six dose levels: 0.01, 0.1, 0.3, 1.5, 3 and 10 mg/kg. Prior anti-PD-1, anti-PD-L1 or anti-CTLA-4 therapy was permitted, and checkpoint inhibitors had been received by roughly 42% of dose-escalation patients.

The trial excluded patients who had a history of autoimmune disease or who were on systemic immunosuppression. In every dose cohort, peripheral blood was drawn for TCR sequencing at baseline, cycle 4 day 1, and cycle 7 day 1. Samples came from an open-label, multicenter, first-in-human phase I dose-escalation trial of ivuxolimab. Adults with locally advanced or metastatic melanoma, renal cell, hepatocellular, or head and neck squamous cell carcinoma were enrolled in the trial. Before TCR sequencing, CD4+ and CD8+ T cells were separately sorted from peripheral blood. Genomic DNA was isolated from the sorted cells so that the TCRbeta CDR3 region could be sequenced. The immunoSEQ Assay was used to sequence the TCRbeta CDR3 regions. The source is immuneACCESS, and TCRdb retained only in-frame sequences with V and J called. Part of the clones is not carried over; for the studies checked, unresolved V genes explain less than half of this, and the remainder is unexplained. This sample lists some 60,000 clones; around 86% were detected once. The top ten hold approximately 0.99% of the sample.

V is cut by 7 bases and J by 11 bases, and the space between the germline ends is 12 bases. CDR1 and CDR2 (LNHDA, SQIVND) derive from the germline V gene (reference sequence). Measured from the cysteine to the phenylalanine, the CDR3 is 11 residues long. Only the CDR3 DNA stays, 33 bases, in frame from base 1. Overall study results and their limits: After ivuxolimab, expanded clones were on average more numerous among CD8+ T cells than among CD4+ T cells. The antigen specificity of the peripheral T cells that underwent clonal expansion was not determined. At doses of 0.1 to 3.0 mg/kg, clonal expansion of both CD4+ and CD8+ blood T cells was observed from baseline to week 6. Low levels of normalized T-cell clonal expansion were also seen in some patients who did not respond. Partial responders in the 0.1-3.0 mg/kg groups had among the lowest normalized peripheral clonal expansion, especially among CD8+ T cells.

A word on this clone: Which antigen it targets is not known. No much larger clone is present one base from it, and per-base qualities are unavailable.

The sequencing used CD4+ or CD8+ T cells sorted from blood, collected in a trial of the OX40 agonist ivuxolimab. The sequence was collected from an adult with an advanced solid tumor such as melanoma, head and neck, liver or kidney cancer. The rearrangement combines TRBV19 with TRBJ2-4, with the identity of the D gene unclear. The nucleotide sequence is TGTGCCAGTACCTATCTGACGGTTCAGTACTTC. It encodes CASTYLTVQYF.